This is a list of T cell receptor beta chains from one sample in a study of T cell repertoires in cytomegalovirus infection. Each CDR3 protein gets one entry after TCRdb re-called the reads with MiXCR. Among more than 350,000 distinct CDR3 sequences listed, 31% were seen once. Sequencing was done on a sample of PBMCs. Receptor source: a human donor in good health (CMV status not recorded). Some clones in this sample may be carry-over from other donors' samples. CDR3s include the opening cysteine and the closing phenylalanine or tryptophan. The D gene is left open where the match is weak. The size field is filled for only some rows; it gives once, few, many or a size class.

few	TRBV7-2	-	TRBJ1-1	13	CASSNPQGGEAFF	TGTGCCAGCAGCAACCCGCAGGGCGGCGAAGCTTTCTTT
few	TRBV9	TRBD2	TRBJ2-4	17	CASSEHGLGGAKNIQYF	TGTGCCAGCAGCGAACACGGGTTGGGGGGGGCCAAAAACATTCAGTACTTC
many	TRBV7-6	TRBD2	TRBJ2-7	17	CASSTLGGGSARNEQYF	TGTGCCAGCAGCACCCTCGGCGGGGGGAGTGCGAGGAACGAGCAGTACTTC
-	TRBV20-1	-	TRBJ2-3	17	CSARDWRGTLREDTQYF	TGCAGTGCTAGAGATTGGCGCGGGACCCTTCGGGAGGATACGCAGTATTTT
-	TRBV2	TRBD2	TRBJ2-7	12	CASSGGDREQYF	TGTGCCAGCTCGGGGGGGGACCGGGAGCAGTACTTC
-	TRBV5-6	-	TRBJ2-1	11	CDSSFGNEQFF	TGTGACAGCAGCTTCGGGAATGAGCAGTTCTTC
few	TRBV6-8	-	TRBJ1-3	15	CASSTTVPPGNTIYF	TGTGCCAGCAGTACGACAGTGCCGCCTGGAAACACCATATATTTT
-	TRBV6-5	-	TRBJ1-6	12	CASRESSSPLHF	TGTGCCAGCAGGGAATCATCTTCACCCCTCCACTTT
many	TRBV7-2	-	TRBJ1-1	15	CASSLALAGDAEAFF	TGTGCCAGCAGCTTAGCGTTAGCGGGAGACGCTGAAGCTTTCTTT
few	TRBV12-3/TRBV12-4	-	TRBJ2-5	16	CASSLEAGHGKETQYF	TGTGCCAGCAGTTTAGAGGCGGGACACGGTAAAGAGACCCAGTACTTC
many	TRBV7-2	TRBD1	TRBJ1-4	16	CASSLGQGAFGEKLFF	TGTGCCAGCAGCTTAGGACAGGGGGCATTTGGTGAAAAACTGTTTTTT
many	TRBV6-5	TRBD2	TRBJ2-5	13	CASNAGGGETQYF	TGTGCCAGCAACGCGGGGGGCGGCGAGACCCAGTACTTC
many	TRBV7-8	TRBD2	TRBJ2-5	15	CASSMTSGGRETQYF	TGTGCCAGCAGTATGACTAGCGGGGGGAGGGAGACCCAGTACTTC
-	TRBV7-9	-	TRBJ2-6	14	CARSPKTGANGRTF	TGTGCCAGAAGCCCGAAGACTGGGGCCAACGGCCGGACTTTC
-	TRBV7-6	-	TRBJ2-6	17	CASSPTRLGSGANVLTF	TGTGCCAGCAGCCCTACCCGACTAGGTTCCGGGGCCAACGTCCTGACTTTC
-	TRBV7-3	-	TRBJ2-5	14	CASSRGVGLETQYF	TGTGCCAGCAGTAGAGGTGTCGGTTTGGAGACCCAGTACTTC
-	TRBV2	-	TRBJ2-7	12	CAAGPGVYEQYF	TGTGCCGCCGGGCCAGGGGTCTACGAGCAGTACTTC
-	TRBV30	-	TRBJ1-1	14	CAWSTLIGAGEAFF	TGTGCCTGGAGCACCCTCATTGGGGCCGGGGAAGCTTTCTTT
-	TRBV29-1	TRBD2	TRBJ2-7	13	CSVPTSGGAEQYF	TGCAGCGTTCCGACTAGCGGGGGCGCCGAGCAGTACTTC
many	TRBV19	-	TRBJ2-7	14	CASSIDDGFGEQYF	TGTGCCAGTAGTATAGATGACGGGTTCGGCGAGCAGTACTTC
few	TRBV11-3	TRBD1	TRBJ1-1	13	CASSPGQGNKAFF	TGTGCCAGCAGCCCTGGACAGGGGAATAAAGCTTTCTTT
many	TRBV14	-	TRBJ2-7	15	CASSQGQGLPYEQYF	TGTGCCAGCAGCCAAGGCCAAGGGCTTCCCTACGAGCAGTACTTC
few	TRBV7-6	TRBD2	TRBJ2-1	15	CASSPPSGGSDEQFF	TGTGCCAGCAGCCCCCCTAGCGGGGGGAGCGATGAGCAGTTCTTC
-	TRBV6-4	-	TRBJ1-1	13	CASSEQPNTEAFF	TGTGCCAGCAGTGAACAGCCTAACACTGAAGCTTTCTTT
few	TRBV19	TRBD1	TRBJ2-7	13	CASRDRDRYEQYF	TGTGCCAGTAGGGACAGGGATCGATACGAGCAGTACTTC
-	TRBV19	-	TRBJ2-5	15	CASSIRAIPSETQYF	TGTGCCAGTAGTATTAGGGCAATTCCATCGGAGACCCAGTACTTC
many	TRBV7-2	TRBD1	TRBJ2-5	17	CASSSGQGGTYQETQYF	TGTGCCAGCAGCTCAGGACAGGGGGGGACTTACCAAGAGACCCAGTACTTC
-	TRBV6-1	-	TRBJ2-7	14	CASSEADTSYEQYF	TGTGCCAGCAGTGAAGCGGATACCTCCTACGAGCAGTACTTC
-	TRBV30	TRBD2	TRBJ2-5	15	CAWTKRGAFQETQYF	TGTGCCTGGACTAAGCGGGGGGCCTTCCAAGAGACCCAGTACTTC
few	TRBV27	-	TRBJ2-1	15	CASSLKVTTYNEQFF	TGTGCCAGCAGTTTAAAGGTTACCACCTACAATGAGCAGTTCTTC
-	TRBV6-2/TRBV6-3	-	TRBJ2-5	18	CASSYSIGDLAAKETQYF	TGTGCCAGCAGTTACAGCATAGGGGATTTGGCAGCAAAAGAGACCCAGTACTTC
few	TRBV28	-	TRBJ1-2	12	CASGTSSYGYTF	TGTGCCAGCGGTACGAGCAGCTATGGCTACACCTTC
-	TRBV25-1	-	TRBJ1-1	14	CASTKPPLNTEAFF	TGTGCCAGCACCAAGCCCCCACTGAACACTGAAGCTTTCTTT
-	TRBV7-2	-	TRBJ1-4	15	CASSVEGVRREKLLF	TGTGCCAGCAGCGTAGAGGGGGTCCGTAGGGAAAAACTGTTATTT
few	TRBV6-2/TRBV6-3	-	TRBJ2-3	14	CASSYGRGTDTQYF	TGTGCCAGCAGTTACGGCAGGGGCACAGATACGCAGTATTTT
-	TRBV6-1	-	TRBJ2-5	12	CASSERLETQYF	TGTGCCAGCAGTGAACGTTTGGAGACCCAGTACTTC
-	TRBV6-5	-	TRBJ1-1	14	CASSLRIGDTEAFF	TGTGCCAGCAGCTTACGGATAGGGGACACTGAAGCTTTCTTT
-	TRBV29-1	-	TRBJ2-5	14	CSALPGVAPETQYF	TGCAGCGCCCTTCCGGGGGTGGCCCCGGAGACCCAGTACTTC
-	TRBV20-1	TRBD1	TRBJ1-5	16	CSARGRGTVSNQPQHF	TGCAGTGCTAGAGGTAGGGGGACAGTTAGCAATCAGCCCCAGCATTTT
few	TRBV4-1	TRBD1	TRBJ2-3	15	CASSPAFTGGRTQYF	TGCGCCAGCAGCCCGGCCTTTACAGGGGGCCGTACGCAGTATTTT